One and the same sample provided the 27 T cell receptor beta chains below, sequenced in a study of shared clonotypes between healthy human individuals. Produced via immunoSEQ multiplex PCR; TCRdb's table is partial and in-frame only. This table has some 490,000 clones, over 70% appearing once. The specimen sequenced was PBMCs. These receptors came from a woman aged 40 to 50 in good health. Some clones in this sample may be carry-over from other donors' samples.

This chain uses TRBV6-1 with TRBJ1-1; 10 nucleotides line up with TRBD1. This CDR3 is 15 amino acids long. Germline CDR1 MNHNS, CDR2 SASEGT. Losses at the gene ends were 4 bases for V and 6 bases for J; bases not matched to a gene: 8. This chain's CDR3 is CASSVDRGSRAEAFF. Here the CDR3 DNA reads TGTGCCAGCAGTGTGGACAGGGGGAGTCGCGCTGAAGCTTTCTTT.

This chain uses TRBV10-3 with TRBJ2-7; 10 bases agree with TRBD1. V was pared by 3 bases and J by 2 bases, with 4 bases of the junction left unmatched. From germline, CDR1 is ENHRY and CDR2 SYGVKD. The CDR3 has 15 amino acids. The CDR3 loop reads CAISDLGQGAYEQYF. CDR3 nucleotides: TGTGCCATCAGTGACCTCGGACAGGGGGCCTACGAGCAGTACTTC.

As regards this clone: The same CDR3 arises from other DNA sequences in this sample as well. The chain recombines TRBV7-2 with TRBJ2-6; TRBD2 might be the D (5 bases). V lost 2 bases, J lost 4 bases, and 12 bases lay in between. There are 16 residues in the CDR3. Germline loops: CDR1 SGHTA, CDR2 FQGNSA. DNA of the CDR3: TGTGCCAGCAGCTTAAACCAAGCGGCCGGGGCCAACGTCCTGACTTTC. This gives the protein CASSLNQAAGANVLTF.

The chain is built from TRBV4-1 and TRBJ2-3; no reliable D call. Trimming pared 2 bases from V and 0 bases from J, leaving 9 bases between. This CDR3 is 15 amino acids long. CDR1 and CDR2 (germline): MGHRA, YSYEKL. DNA of the CDR3: TGCGCCAGCAGCCAACCCAAAGTCAGCACAGATACGCAGTATTTT. Residues: CASSQPKVSTDTQYF.

The rearrangement links TRBV7-9 to TRBJ2-3; TRBD2 is a possible D gene (6 bases). Germline lookup yields CDR1 SEHNR and CDR2 FQNEAQ (reference sequence). With 3 bases removed from V and 14 bases from J, the gap between germline ends came to 24 bases. This CDR3 region has 15 residues. The CDR3 DNA reads as TGTGCCAGCAGCTTGGCAACGGGGGACCCCGGCTCAAGGTATTTT. It codes for CASSLATGDPGSRYF.

Points on this clone: Given a far larger clone just one base away, this is likely a sequencing read error. The V and J genes are TRBV29-1 and TRBJ1-2, with TRBD1 as a possible D gene (5 bases). Germline V gene lookup returns CDR1 SQVTM and CDR2 ANQGSEA. The CDR3 is 13 amino acids. The germline V and J ends were trimmed by 7 bases and 1 base, with 13 bases remaining between them. The CDR3 region has the DNA TGCAGCGCCGGGGCAGATTTTAACTATGGCTACACCTTC. Translation gives CSAGADFNYGYTF.

The rearrangement joins TRBV5-4 to TRBJ1-1; 7 nucleotides match TRBD1. The V segment lost 2 bases and the J segment 4 bases; nucleotides outside the gene matches: 2. The germline V gene has CDR1 SGHNT and CDR2 YYREEE (reference sequence). The CDR3 has 13 residues. CDR3 sequence (DNA): TGTGCCAGCAGCTTTCAGGGGGGCACTGAAGCTTTCTTT. Translation gives CASSFQGGTEAFF.

The rearrangement joins TRBV5-6 to TRBJ2-3, with D perhaps TRBD1 or TRBD2 (5 bases each). The CDR3 covers 16 residues. V dropped 4 bases and J dropped 5 bases, with 20 bases sitting between them. Germline-derived CDR1 and CDR2 are SGHDT and YYEEEE. The CDR3, as DNA: TGTGCCAGCAGCCCCGACCAACGGACGGGGCGAGATACGCAGTATTTT. This encodes CASSPDQRTGRDTQYF. Filled out from reference TRBV5-6 and TRBJ2-3, the complete variable domain reads DAGVTQSPTHLIKTRGQQVTLRCSPKSGHDTVSWYQQALGQGPQFIFQYYEEEERQRGNFPDRFSGHQFPNYSSELNVNALLLGDSALYLCASSPDQRTGRDTQYFGPGTRLTVL.

The rearrangement joins TRBV15 to TRBJ2-3, with a possible D match to TRBD2 (6 bases). The CDR3 runs to 14 residues. Trimming removed 5 bases at V and 4 bases at J, with 13 bases between. Germline CDR1 LNHNV, CDR2 YYDKDF (reference sequence). The CDR3 loop reads CATSPRLAADTQYF. DNA for the CDR3: TGTGCCACCAGCCCCCGGTTAGCGGCAGATACGCAGTATTTT.

This clone was found a few times. The same CDR3 is also encoded by other DNA sequences in this sample. The DNA of the CDR3 is TGCGCCAGCAGCTTGGCGGAGACCCAGTACTTC. Its protein product is CASSLAETQYF. The rearrangement joins TRBV5-1 to TRBJ2-5; D is unresolved. Trimming took 0 bases from V and 5 from J, leaving 2 bases between them. The CDR3 totals 11 residues. Germline CDR1 and CDR2: SGHRS and YFSETQ.

This chain connects TRBV6-6 to TRBJ2-1; 7 bases agree with TRBD1. The CDR3 is 13 amino acids. Trimming removed 10 bases from V and 3 bases from J; junction bases left unmatched: 6. Per the germline V gene, CDR1 is MNHNY and CDR2 is SVGAGI (reference sequence). DNA of the CDR3: TGTGCCACCCGAGGGACAGTCTACAATGAGCAGTTCTTC. This translates into CATRGTVYNEQFF.

The rearrangement links TRBV14 to TRBJ1-1, with D uncertain. Germline lookup yields CDR1 SGHDN and CDR2 FVKESK. This CDR3 region has 12 residues. V lost 4 bases and J lost 8, with 11 bases in between. CDR3 DNA: TGTGCCAGCAGCCGCGGGCCCTTGGAAGCTTTCTTT. Its protein product is CASSRGPLEAFF.

J is TRBJ2-2 and V is TRBV9; D remains unclear. Germline V gene sequence: CDR1 SGDLS, CDR2 YYNGEE. The CDR3 spans 12 residues. Trimming took off 0 bases at V and 7 bases at J, with 4 bases between the two ends. For the CDR3, the DNA is TGTGCCAGCAGCGTAGTTTTCGGGGAGCTGTTTTTT. Amino acids: CASSVVFGELFF.

A note on this clone: This clone may be a read error of a much larger clone one base away. V is TRBV11-2 and J is TRBJ2-1, with D perhaps matching TRBD2 (5 bases). The CDR3 length is 15 residues. Per germline, CDR1 SGHAT and CDR2 FQNNGV. CDR3 bases: TGTGCCAGCAGCTTATTGGTAGTAGGGCGAGCGGAGCAGCTCTTC. Translating gives CASSLLVVGRAEQLF.

The chain has TRBV18 and TRBJ1-1; D might be TRBD1 (6 bases). The germline V gene encodes CDR1 KGHSH and CDR2 LQKENI. Trimming cost V 3 bases and J 2 bases, with 25 bases left between them. CDR3 size: 19 residues. The CDR3 sequence: CASSPPWGPNSPPNTEAFF. The CDR3 DNA is TGTGCCAGCTCACCGCCCTGGGGGCCCAACAGTCCGCCAAACACTGAAGCTTTCTTT.

This clone has a single count. The J gene is TRBJ2-6, the V gene TRBV11-2, with D possibly TRBD2 on 6 matching bases. The CDR3 covers 19 residues. With 5 bases removed from V and 1 base from J, the gap between germline ends came to 21 bases. Looked up from germline, CDR1 is SGHAT and CDR2 is FQNNGV. The CDR3 sequence: CASSPHRGRRFSGANVLTF. As DNA, the CDR3 is TGTGCCAGCAGCCCCCACCGGGGGAGAAGGTTTTCTGGGGCCAACGTCCTGACTTTC. Together with reference TRBV11-2 and TRBJ2-6, the CDR3 gives the full variable domain: EAGVAQSPRYKIIEKRQSVAFWCNPISGHATLYWYQQILGQGPKLLIQFQNNGVVDDSQLPKDRFSAERLKGVDSTLKIQPAKLEDSAVYLCASSPHRGRRFSGANVLTFGAGSRLTVL.

The CDR3 is CASSLFGQGADTIYF. The CDR3 DNA sequence: TGTGCCAGCAGCTTATTCGGACAGGGGGCTGACACCATATATTTT. The V and J genes are TRBV7-2 and TRBJ1-3; 11 positions agree with TRBD1. The CDR3 covers 15 residues. Germline V gene lookup returns CDR1 SGHTA and CDR2 FQGNSA. Trimming cost V 2 bases and J 8 bases; bases outside gene matches: 5.

V gene TRBV5-1 combines with J gene TRBJ2-3, with unresolved D. The CDR3 is made up of 16 amino acids. The germline V gene has CDR1 SGHRS and CDR2 YFSETQ. Trimming left V 1 base short and J 0 bases short, with 12 bases between. Here the CDR3 reads CASSLYGGWSTDTQYF. CDR3 nucleotide sequence: TGCGCCAGCAGCTTGTACGGTGGGTGGAGCACAGATACGCAGTATTTT.

V and J are TRBV2 and TRBJ1-2, with no clear D. The CDR3 sequence is 18 residues long. The germline V and J ends were trimmed by 4 bases and 3 bases, with 24 bases remaining between them. CDR1 is SNHLY, CDR2 FYNNEI, per germline. The CDR3 DNA sequence: TGTGCCAGCAGTGCCTTTCTGGGTTTAATTGGCAATGACTATGGCTACACCTTC. Amino acids: CASSAFLGLIGNDYGYTF. The variable domain in full, with the rest retrieved from reference TRBV2 and TRBJ1-2, is EPEVTQTPSHQVTQMGQEVILRCVPISNHLYFYWYRQILGQKVEFLVSFYNNEISEKSEIFDDQFSVERPDGSNFTLKIRSTKLEDSAMYFCASSAFLGLIGNDYGYTFGSGTRLTVV.

The V and J genes are TRBV10-3 and TRBJ2-1; D might be TRBD1 (6 bases). The V gene's germline CDR1 is ENHRY and CDR2 SYGVKD. Trimming left V 6 bases short and J 6 bases short, with 15 bases between. The CDR3 is 14 residues long. DNA of the CDR3: TGTGCCATCAGCCCTGGGGGCGGGCTCAATGAGCAGTTCTTC. It is translated as CAISPGGGLNEQFF.

The chain uses TRBV1 and TRBJ2-7; the DNA was not used to check the table's D call, TRBD2. TRBV1 is a pseudogene locus. This CDR3 is 12 amino acids long. CDR3 sequence (DNA): TGCACCAGCAGCCAAGTTTGGAGCGAGCAGTACTTC. Residues: CTSSQVWSEQYF.

The rearrangement uses TRBV4-2 and TRBJ2-3; 11 nucleotides match TRBD2. V trimming: 6 bases; J trimming: 5 bases; junction bases outside the gene matches: 7. CDR1 and CDR2 from the germline V gene are LGHNA and YNFKEQ. CDR3 length equals 15 residues. The CDR3 region is CASSGLAGGGDTQYF. The CDR3 DNA reads TGTGCCAGCAGTGGACTAGCGGGTGGGGGAGATACGCAGTATTTT.

The genes are TRBV6-1 and TRBJ1-5; D gene ambiguous. V was clipped by 7 bases and J by 6 bases, with 13 bases between them. This CDR3 has 13 residues. Germline V lookup: CDR1 MNHNS, CDR2 SASEGT. The chain's CDR3 is CASTVFNSQPQHF. The CDR3 DNA follows: TGTGCCAGCACGGTTTTTAACTCTCAGCCCCAGCATTTT.

V and J are TRBV30 and TRBJ1-4; no firm D call. This CDR3 region has 13 residues. Germline CDR1 is GTSNPN and CDR2 is SVGIG (reference sequence). V was shortened by 7 bases and J by 3 bases, with 12 bases between the two germline ends. The CDR3 DNA is TGTGCCTTTGCAGTCAATGCTAATGAAAAACTGTTTTTT. Protein sequence: CAFAVNANEKLFF.

The chain has TRBV2 and TRBJ2-7; 9 bases align to TRBD1. The junction had 11 bases not matched to a gene; V was cut back by 4 bases and J by 13 bases. This CDR3 region has 13 residues. Germline loops: CDR1 SNHLY, CDR2 FYNNEI. This CDR3 reads CASSGPGQGRGYF. CDR3 DNA sequence: TGTGCCAGCAGTGGCCCGGGACAGGGAAGGGGATACTTC.

As for this clone: A far larger clone lies a single base away; this is likely a read error. Other DNA sequences of this sample code for an identical CDR3. V gene TRBV6-6 combines with J gene TRBJ1-1; no firm D call. Germline V gives CDR1 MNHNY, CDR2 SVGAGI (reference sequence). This CDR3 comprises 13 residues. The CDR3 DNA reads TGTGACAGCAGTTACTCGATAAGCACTGAAGCTTTCTTT. It encodes CDSSYSISTEAFF.

V is TRBV7-3 and J is TRBJ2-3; the D gene is possibly TRBD2 (5 bases). Germline V gene sequence: CDR1 SGHTA, CDR2 FQGTGA. Trimming shortened V by 5 bases and J by 5 bases, and 11 bases separated the two germline ends. CDR3 size: 13 residues. CDR3 protein: CASSEGRGDTQYF. The CDR3 DNA reads TGTGCCAGCAGCGAGGGCCGGGGAGATACGCAGTATTTT.